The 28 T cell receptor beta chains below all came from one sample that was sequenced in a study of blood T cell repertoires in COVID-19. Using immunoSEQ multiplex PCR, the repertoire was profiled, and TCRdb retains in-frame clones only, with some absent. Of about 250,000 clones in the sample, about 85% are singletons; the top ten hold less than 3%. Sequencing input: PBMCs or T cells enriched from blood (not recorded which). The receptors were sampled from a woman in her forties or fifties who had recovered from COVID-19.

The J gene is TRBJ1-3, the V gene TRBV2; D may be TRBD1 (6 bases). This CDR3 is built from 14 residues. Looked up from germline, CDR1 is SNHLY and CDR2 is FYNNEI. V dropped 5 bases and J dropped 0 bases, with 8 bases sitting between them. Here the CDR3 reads CASSTGSSGNTIYF. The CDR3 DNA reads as TGTGCCAGCAGTACAGGGAGCTCTGGAAACACCATATATTTT.

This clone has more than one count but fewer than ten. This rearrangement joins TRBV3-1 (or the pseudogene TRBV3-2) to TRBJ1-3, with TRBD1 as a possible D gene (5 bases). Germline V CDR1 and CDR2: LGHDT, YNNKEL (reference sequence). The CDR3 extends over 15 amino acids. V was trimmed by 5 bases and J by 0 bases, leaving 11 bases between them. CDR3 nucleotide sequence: TGTGCCAGCAGCGAATGGCAGGGCTCTGGAAACACCATATATTTT. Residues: CASSEWQGSGNTIYF.

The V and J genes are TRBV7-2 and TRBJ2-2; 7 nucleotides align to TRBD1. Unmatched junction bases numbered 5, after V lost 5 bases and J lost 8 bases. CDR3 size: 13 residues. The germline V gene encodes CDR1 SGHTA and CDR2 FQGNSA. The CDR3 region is CASSPLQGGELFF. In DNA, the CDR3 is TGTGCCAGCAGCCCCCTACAGGGGGGGGAGCTGTTTTTT.

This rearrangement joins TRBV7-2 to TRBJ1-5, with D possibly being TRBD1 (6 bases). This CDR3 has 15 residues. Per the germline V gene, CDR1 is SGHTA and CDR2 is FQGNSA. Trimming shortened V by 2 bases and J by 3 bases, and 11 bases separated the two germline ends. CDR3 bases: TGTGCCAGCAGCTTAATGACAGGCCCCAATCAGCCCCAGCATTTT. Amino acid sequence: CASSLMTGPNQPQHF.

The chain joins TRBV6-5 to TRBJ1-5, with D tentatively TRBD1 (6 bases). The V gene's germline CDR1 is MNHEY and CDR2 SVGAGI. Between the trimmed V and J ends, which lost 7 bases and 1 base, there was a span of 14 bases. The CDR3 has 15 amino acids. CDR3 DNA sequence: TGTGCCAGCACTCCCGGGGGGGCCAGCAATCAGCCCCAGCATTTT. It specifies CASTPGGASNQPQHF.

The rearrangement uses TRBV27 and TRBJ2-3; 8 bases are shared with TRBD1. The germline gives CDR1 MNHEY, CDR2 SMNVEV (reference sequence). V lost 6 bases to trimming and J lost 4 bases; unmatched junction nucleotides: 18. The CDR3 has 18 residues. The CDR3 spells CASRTRDRPEPGPDTQYF. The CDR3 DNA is TGTGCCAGCAGGACGAGGGACAGGCCAGAACCCGGACCAGATACGCAGTATTTT.

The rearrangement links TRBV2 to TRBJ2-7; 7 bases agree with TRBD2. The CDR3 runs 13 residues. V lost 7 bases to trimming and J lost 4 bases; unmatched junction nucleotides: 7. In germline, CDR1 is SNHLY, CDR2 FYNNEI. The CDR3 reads CASTGGRTYEQYF. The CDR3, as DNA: TGTGCCAGCACAGGCGGGAGAACTTACGAGCAGTACTTC.

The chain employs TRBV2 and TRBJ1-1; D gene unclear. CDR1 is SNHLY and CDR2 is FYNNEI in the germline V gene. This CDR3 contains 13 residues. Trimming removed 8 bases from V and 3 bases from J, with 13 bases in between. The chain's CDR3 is CASGGLGDTEAFF. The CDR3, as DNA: TGTGCCAGCGGAGGCTTGGGTGACACTGAAGCTTTCTTT.

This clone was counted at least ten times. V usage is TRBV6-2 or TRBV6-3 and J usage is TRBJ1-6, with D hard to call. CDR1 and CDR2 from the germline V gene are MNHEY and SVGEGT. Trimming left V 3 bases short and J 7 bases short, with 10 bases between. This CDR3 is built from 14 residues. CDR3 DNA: TGTGCCAGCAGTTATCCAACACCAAATTCACCCCTCCACTTT. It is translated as CASSYPTPNSPLHF.

CDR3 nucleotide sequence: TGTGCCAGCAGCCAGGACAGGGCCTCTATCGGGGAGCTGTTTTTT. Protein product: CASSQDRASIGELFF. The rearrangement uses TRBV7-9 and TRBJ2-2; TRBD1 aligns across 8 bases. Germline-derived CDR1 and CDR2 are SEHNR and FQNEAQ (reference sequence). There are 15 residues in the CDR3. The junction had 9 bases not matched to a gene; V was cut back by 5 bases and J by 7 bases.

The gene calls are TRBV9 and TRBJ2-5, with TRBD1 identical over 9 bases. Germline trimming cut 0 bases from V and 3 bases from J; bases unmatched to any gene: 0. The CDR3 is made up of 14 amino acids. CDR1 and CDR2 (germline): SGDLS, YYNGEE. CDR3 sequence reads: CASSVGDREETQYF. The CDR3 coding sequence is TGTGCCAGCAGCGTAGGGGACAGGGAAGAGACCCAGTACTTC.

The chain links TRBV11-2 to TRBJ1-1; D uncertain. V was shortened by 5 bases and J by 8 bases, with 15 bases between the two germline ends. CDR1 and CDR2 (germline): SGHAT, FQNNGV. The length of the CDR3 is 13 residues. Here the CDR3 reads CASSPSPSSEAFF. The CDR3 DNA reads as TGTGCCAGCAGCCCCTCCCCGTCGTCCGAAGCTTTCTTT.

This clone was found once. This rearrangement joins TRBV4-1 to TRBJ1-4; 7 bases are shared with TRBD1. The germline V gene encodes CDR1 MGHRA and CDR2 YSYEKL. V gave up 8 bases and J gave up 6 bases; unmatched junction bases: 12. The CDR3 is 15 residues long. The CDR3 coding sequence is TGCGCCAGCTCACGGGGGACCGACAGGGATGAAAAACTGTTTTTT. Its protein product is CASSRGTDRDEKLFF.

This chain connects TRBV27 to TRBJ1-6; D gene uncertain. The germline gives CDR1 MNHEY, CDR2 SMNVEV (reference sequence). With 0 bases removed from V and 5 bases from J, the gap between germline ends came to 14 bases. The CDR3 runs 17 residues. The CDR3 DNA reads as TGTGCCAGCAGTTTATCGATCGCGTACGGTAATAATTCACCCCTCCACTTT. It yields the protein CASSLSIAYGNNSPLHF.

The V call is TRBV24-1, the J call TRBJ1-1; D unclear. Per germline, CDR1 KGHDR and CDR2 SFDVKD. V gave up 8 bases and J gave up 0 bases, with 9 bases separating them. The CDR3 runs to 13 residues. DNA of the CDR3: TGTGCCACCACGGACGGGATGAACACTGAAGCTTTCTTT. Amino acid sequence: CATTDGMNTEAFF.

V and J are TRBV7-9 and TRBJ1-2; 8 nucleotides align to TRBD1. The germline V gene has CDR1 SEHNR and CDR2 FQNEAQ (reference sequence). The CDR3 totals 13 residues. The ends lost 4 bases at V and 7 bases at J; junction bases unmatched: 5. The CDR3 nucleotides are TGTGCCAGCAGCTCGGACAGGGTTGGTGGCTACACCTTC. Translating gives CASSSDRVGGYTF.

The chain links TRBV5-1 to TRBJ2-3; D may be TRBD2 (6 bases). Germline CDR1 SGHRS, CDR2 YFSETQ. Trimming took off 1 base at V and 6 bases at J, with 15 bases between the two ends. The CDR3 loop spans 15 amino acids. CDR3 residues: CASSLTERARDTQYF. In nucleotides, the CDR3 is TGCGCCAGCAGCTTGACGGAGCGGGCAAGGGATACGCAGTATTTT.

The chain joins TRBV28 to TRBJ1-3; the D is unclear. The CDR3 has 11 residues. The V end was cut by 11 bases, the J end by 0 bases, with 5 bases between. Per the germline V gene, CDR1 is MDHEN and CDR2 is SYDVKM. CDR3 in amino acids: CAGFSGNTIYF. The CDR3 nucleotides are TGTGCCGGCTTCTCTGGAAACACCATATATTTT.

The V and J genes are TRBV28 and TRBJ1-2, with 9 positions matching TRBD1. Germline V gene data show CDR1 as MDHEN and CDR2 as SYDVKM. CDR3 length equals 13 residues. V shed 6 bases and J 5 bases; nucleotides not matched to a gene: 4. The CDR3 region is CASSWGQGYGYTF. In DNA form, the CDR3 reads TGTGCCAGCAGCTGGGGACAGGGTTATGGCTACACCTTC.

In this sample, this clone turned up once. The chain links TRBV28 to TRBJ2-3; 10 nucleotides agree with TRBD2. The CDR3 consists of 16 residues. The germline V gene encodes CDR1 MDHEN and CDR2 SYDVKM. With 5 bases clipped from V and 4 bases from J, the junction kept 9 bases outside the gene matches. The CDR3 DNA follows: TGTGCCAGCAGTCCCCTCGGTAGCGGGAGGCCAGATACGCAGTATTTT. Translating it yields CASSPLGSGRPDTQYF.

In DNA, the CDR3 is TGTGCCAGCAGACCGGGACCCGGGACAAATTCACCCCTCCACTTT. Residues: CASRPGPGTNSPLHF. The V and J genes are TRBV7-9 and TRBJ1-6, with D perhaps matching TRBD1 (6 bases). V dropped 6 bases and J dropped 7 bases, with 16 bases sitting between them. This CDR3 is 15 amino acids long. Germline V lookup: CDR1 SEHNR, CDR2 FQNEAQ (reference sequence).

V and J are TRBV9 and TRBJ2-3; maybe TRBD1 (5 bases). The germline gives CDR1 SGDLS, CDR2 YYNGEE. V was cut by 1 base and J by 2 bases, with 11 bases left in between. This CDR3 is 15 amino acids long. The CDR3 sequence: CASSVQGLSTDTQYF. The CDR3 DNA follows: TGTGCCAGCAGCGTACAGGGATTATCCACAGATACGCAGTATTTT.

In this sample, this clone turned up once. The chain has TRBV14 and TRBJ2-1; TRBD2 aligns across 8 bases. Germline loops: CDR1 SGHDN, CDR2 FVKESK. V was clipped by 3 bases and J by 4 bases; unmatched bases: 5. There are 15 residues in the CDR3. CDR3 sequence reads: CASSQRLALYNEQFF. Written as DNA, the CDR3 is TGTGCCAGCAGCCAGAGACTAGCGCTTTACAATGAGCAGTTCTTC.

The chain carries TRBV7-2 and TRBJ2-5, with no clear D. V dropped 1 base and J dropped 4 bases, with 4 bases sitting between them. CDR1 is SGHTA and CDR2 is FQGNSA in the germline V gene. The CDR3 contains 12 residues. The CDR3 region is CASSLVIETQYF. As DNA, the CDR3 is TGTGCCAGCAGCTTAGTCATAGAGACCCAGTACTTC.

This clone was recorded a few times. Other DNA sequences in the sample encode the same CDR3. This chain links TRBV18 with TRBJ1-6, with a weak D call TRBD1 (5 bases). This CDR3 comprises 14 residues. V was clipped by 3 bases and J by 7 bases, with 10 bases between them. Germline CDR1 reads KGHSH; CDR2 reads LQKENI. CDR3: CASSPETANSPLHF. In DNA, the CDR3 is TGTGCCAGCTCACCCGAGACAGCCAATTCACCCCTCCACTTT.

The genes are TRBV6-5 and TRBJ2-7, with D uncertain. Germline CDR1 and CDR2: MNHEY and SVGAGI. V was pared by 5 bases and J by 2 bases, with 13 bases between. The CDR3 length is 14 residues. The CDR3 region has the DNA TGTGCCAGCAGTCGCACCTCAGTTACCTACGAGCAGTACTTC. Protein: CASSRTSVTYEQYF.

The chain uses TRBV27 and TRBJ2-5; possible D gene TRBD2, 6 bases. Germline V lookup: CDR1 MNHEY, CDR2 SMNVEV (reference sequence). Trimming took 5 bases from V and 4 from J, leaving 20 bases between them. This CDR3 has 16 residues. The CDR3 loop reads CASSPRGGSRIETQYF. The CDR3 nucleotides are TGTGCCAGCAGTCCACGAGGAGGGAGCAGGATAGAGACCCAGTACTTC.

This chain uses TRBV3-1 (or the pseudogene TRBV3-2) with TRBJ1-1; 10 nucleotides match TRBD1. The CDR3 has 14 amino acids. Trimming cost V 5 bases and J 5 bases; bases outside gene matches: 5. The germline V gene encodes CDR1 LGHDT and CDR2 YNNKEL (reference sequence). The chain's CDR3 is CASSFPGQGTEAFF. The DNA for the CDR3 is TGTGCCAGCAGCTTTCCGGGACAGGGGACTGAAGCTTTCTTT.